This T cell receptor (beta chain) was recovered during a study of cytomegalovirus exposure and HLA in healthy donors. Study-wide results and caveats: V- and J-gene trimming of TCR beta was linked (in a later analysis) to a missense DCLRE1C variant. In an earlier analysis, most TCR beta V segments were productive about 90% or about 30% of the time.

All donors participated as healthy donors of bone marrow. About this clone: The antigen is not known.

13 Jbeta primers and 60 Vbeta primers were used for the PCR. Assay: immunoSEQ multiplex PCR; the TCRdb copy retains only in-frame clones and omits some. The data show under 100,000 clones, with just under 70% seen just once and more than 12% held by the top ten. V lost 0 bases and J 7 bases, leaving 13 bases between the germline ends. Germline V CDR1 and CDR2: SGDLS, YYNGEE. The CDR3 has 14 amino acids. V gene TRBV9 combines with J gene TRBJ1-2; no clear D. The TCR comes from a woman aged 45 to 65 in good health and CMV-seropositive. Sequencing used PBMCs. CDR3 coding DNA: TGTGCCAGCAGCGTAGGTCGGGATGTTGGTGGCTACACCTTC. Translation gives CASSVGRDVGGYTF.